These 30 T cell receptor beta chains were all obtained from the same sample, sequenced in a study of blood T cell repertoires in COVID-19. Here immunoSEQ multiplex PCR was the method, and the copy in TCRdb shows in-frame clones only, minus some. The sample holds 130,000 or so clones; around nine tenths are singletons and the top ten take about 2.1%. Sequencing input: peripheral blood. The receptors shown here come from a woman aged 45-65 years with acute or convalescent COVID-19.

V gene TRBV7-2 combines with J gene TRBJ1-1, with D possibly TRBD1 on 6 matching bases. The CDR3 loop spans 16 amino acids. The germline gives CDR1 SGHTA, CDR2 FQGNSA. Trimming cost V 5 bases and J 4 bases, with 20 bases left between them. CDR3 amino acids: CASSPSGGRGGTEAFF. CDR3 nucleotide sequence: TGTGCCAGCAGCCCGAGCGGGGGGCGAGGGGGCACTGAAGCTTTCTTT.

The chain carries TRBV9 and TRBJ2-3; 7 nucleotides match TRBD1. Germline values: CDR1 SGDLS, CDR2 YYNGEE. This CDR3 is built from 15 residues. The trim removed 0 bases at V and 1 base at J, leaving 2 bases unmatched. The CDR3 loop reads CASSVEGGRTDTQYF. The CDR3, as DNA: TGTGCCAGCAGCGTAGAAGGGGGCCGCACAGATACGCAGTATTTT.

This clone was found a few times. The chain combines TRBV11-2 with TRBJ2-6; a possible D gene is TRBD2 (5 bases). V was cut by 0 bases and J by 4 bases, with 10 bases left in between. Germline V gene data show CDR1 as SGHAT and CDR2 as FQNNGV. This CDR3 is built from 16 residues. This chain's CDR3 is CASSLDGVSGANVLTF. CDR3 DNA sequence: TGTGCCAGCAGCTTAGACGGGGTCTCGGGGGCCAACGTCCTGACTTTC.

The chain links TRBV7-2 to TRBJ2-3; the match to TRBD2 covers 10 bases. Germline V gene sequence: CDR1 SGHTA, CDR2 FQGNSA. After removal of 4 bases from V and 0 bases from J, the junction contained 7 bases not matched to a gene. This CDR3 has 17 residues. The CDR3, as DNA: TGTGCCAGCAGCTCCCCGACTAGCGGGCGAAGCACAGATACGCAGTATTTT. As protein: CASSSPTSGRSTDTQYF.

The rearrangement joins TRBV6-5 to TRBJ1-1; 7 nucleotides line up with TRBD1. CDR3 length equals 15 residues. V shed 4 bases, J shed 5 bases, and the junction held 10 bases outside the gene matches. Germline V gene lookup returns CDR1 MNHEY and CDR2 SVGAGI. For the CDR3, the DNA is TGTGCCAGCAGTTCCGGTACAGGGGCGGCGACTGAAGCTTTCTTT. As protein: CASSSGTGAATEAFF.

The chain joins TRBV11-3 to TRBJ1-1; TRBD1 might be the D (5 bases). This CDR3 is built from 15 residues. The ends were cut back, 5 bases at V and 4 bases at J, with 17 bases in the middle. From germline, CDR1 is SGHNT and CDR2 YENEEA. For the CDR3, the DNA is TGTGCCAGCAGCCCCCGCCCGGGGGATACCACTGAAGCTTTCTTT. This gives the protein CASSPRPGDTTEAFF.

The chain joins TRBV12-3 or TRBV12-4 to TRBJ1-2, with a tentative D call TRBD1 (6 bases). The CDR3 has 13 residues. V lost 7 bases and J 6 bases, leaving 15 bases between the germline ends. CDR3: CASNQGRFDGYTF. CDR3 bases: TGTGCCAGCAACCAGGGGCGGTTCGATGGCTACACCTTC.

The genes are TRBV6-6 and TRBJ1-3; D not certain. Germline V CDR1 and CDR2: MNHNY, SVGAGI (reference sequence). This CDR3 has 11 amino acids. Trimming left V 5 bases short and J 8 bases short, with 7 bases between. CDR3 in amino acids: CASSEIDTIYF. In nucleotides, the CDR3 is TGTGCCAGCAGTGAGATTGACACCATATATTTT.

V gene TRBV9 combines with J gene TRBJ2-5, with TRBD1 matching 7 bases. CDR1 is SGDLS, CDR2 YYNGEE, per germline. Trimming took 3 bases from V and 4 from J; bases not matched to a gene: 15. This CDR3 is 17 amino acids long. Here the CDR3 reads CASSAADGTGASETQYF. CDR3 DNA sequence: TGTGCCAGCAGCGCGGCCGATGGAACAGGGGCGTCAGAGACCCAGTACTTC.

The J gene is TRBJ1-3, the V gene TRBV6-5; a possible D gene is TRBD1 (6 bases). Germline assignment: CDR1 MNHEY and CDR2 SVGAGI. V lost 8 bases, J lost 0 bases, and 14 bases lay in between. The length of the CDR3 is 15 residues. The CDR3: CASRAPRGSGNTIYF. CDR3 DNA: TGTGCCAGCCGAGCCCCCAGGGGCTCTGGAAACACCATATATTTT.

The rearrangement uses TRBV20-1 and TRBJ2-5; D remains ambiguous. Between the trimmed V and J ends, which lost 1 base and 5 bases, there was a span of 5 bases. Germline lookup yields CDR1 DFQATT and CDR2 SNEGSKA (reference sequence). The CDR3 sequence is 11 residues long. Here the CDR3 reads CSARGLETQYF. The CDR3 DNA is TGCAGTGCTAGAGGTCTGGAGACCCAGTACTTC.

By proportion, this clone is medium-sized. The chain recombines TRBV5-4 with TRBJ1-2; 9 bases agree with TRBD1. The CDR3 has 13 residues. V lost 3 bases to trimming and J lost 8 bases; unmatched junction nucleotides: 5. The germline V gene encodes CDR1 SGHNT and CDR2 YYREEE (reference sequence). The CDR3 DNA sequence: TGTGCCAGCAGCTCCGGGACAGGGACGGGCTACACCTTC. This codes for CASSSGTGTGYTF.

The CDR3 DNA reads TGTGCCAGCAGCGGGGGAGACAGGGCCAACACTGAAGCTTTCTTT. This sequence encodes CASSGGDRANTEAFF. The V and J genes are TRBV7-9 and TRBJ1-1; 7 nucleotides match TRBD1. Germline V lookup: CDR1 SEHNR, CDR2 FQNEAQ (reference sequence). V gave up 5 bases and J gave up 2 bases; unmatched junction bases: 8. The length of the CDR3 is 15 residues.

The chain carries TRBV6-2 or TRBV6-3 and TRBJ2-7, with D perhaps matching TRBD2 (5 bases). The CDR3 runs to 13 residues. Germline V gene sequence: CDR1 MNHEY, CDR2 SVGEGT. V was shortened by 4 bases and J by 2 bases, with 9 bases between the two germline ends. CDR3 sequence: CASSWSGTYEQYF. CDR3 bases: TGTGCCAGCAGTTGGAGCGGTACCTACGAGCAGTACTTC.

The rearrangement uses TRBV5-1 and TRBJ2-5; no firm D call. The V gene's germline CDR1 is SGHRS and CDR2 YFSETQ. V was shortened by 1 base and J by 1 base, with 8 bases between the two germline ends. This CDR3 has 14 amino acids. CDR3 protein: CASSLTVVQETQYF. For the CDR3, the DNA is TGCGCCAGCAGCTTGACGGTAGTCCAAGAGACCCAGTACTTC.

This chain joins TRBV7-9 and TRBJ1-2; tentative D call: TRBD1 (6 bases). Germline CDR1 SEHNR, CDR2 FQNEAQ (reference sequence). V was shortened by 1 base and J by 7 bases, with 13 bases between the two germline ends. The CDR3 totals 14 residues. The CDR3 protein is CASSLERGASGYTF. Written as DNA, the CDR3 is TGTGCCAGCAGCTTAGAGCGGGGGGCCTCTGGCTACACCTTC.

V is TRBV7-9 and J is TRBJ1-2; D not resolved. The CDR3 consists of 13 residues. Trimming removed 5 bases from V and 3 bases from J, with 10 bases in between. Germline lookup yields CDR1 SEHNR and CDR2 FQNEAQ (reference sequence). The CDR3, as DNA: TGTGCCAGCAGCCCCCAAGAGGACTATGGCTACACCTTC. This encodes CASSPQEDYGYTF.

There are a few counts of this clone. CDR3: CSVGPANYGYTF. CDR3 DNA sequence: TGCAGCGTTGGGCCTGCTAACTATGGCTACACCTTC. The J gene is TRBJ1-2, the V gene TRBV29-1, with D hard to call. The CDR3 has 12 amino acids. Trimming cost V 4 bases and J 0 bases, with 6 bases left between them. Germline loops: CDR1 SQVTM, CDR2 ANQGSEA.

The chain carries TRBV6-6 and TRBJ2-7, with TRBD1 identical over 12 bases. In germline, CDR1 is MNHNY, CDR2 SVGAGI (reference sequence). The CDR3 is 14 residues long. V lost 10 bases and J lost 7; bases outside the gene matches: 11. CDR3 DNA: TGTGCCATCGGGACGGGACAGGGGGCTCGGGAGCAGTACTTC. Translating gives CAIGTGQGAREQYF.

V and J are TRBV27 and TRBJ1-1, with D uncertain. The CDR3 has 13 amino acids. Germline V gives CDR1 MNHEY, CDR2 SMNVEV (reference sequence). The V and J ends lost 10 bases and 0 bases respectively, with 12 bases between them. The chain's CDR3 is CATAERMNTEAFF. DNA of the CDR3: TGTGCCACAGCGGAACGGATGAACACTGAAGCTTTCTTT.

The J gene is TRBJ1-1, the V gene TRBV6-5; the D gene is possibly TRBD1 (5 bases). The CDR3 extends over 14 amino acids. Germline CDR1 MNHEY, CDR2 SVGAGI. V was pared by 5 bases and J by 5 bases, with 15 bases between. The CDR3 sequence: CASSKTGGWTEAFF. As DNA, the CDR3 is TGTGCCAGCAGTAAGACGGGGGGGTGGACTGAAGCTTTCTTT.

The J gene is TRBJ2-7, the V gene TRBV7-2, with 9 bases that match TRBD1. This CDR3 has 15 residues. The V gene end was trimmed by 1 base and the J gene end by 3 bases; junction bases not matched to a gene: 4. Germline CDR1 reads SGHTA; CDR2 reads FQGNSA. CDR3 region: CASSLVGTGYYEQYF. CDR3 nucleotides: TGTGCCAGCAGCTTAGTCGGGACAGGGTACTACGAGCAGTACTTC.

This chain connects TRBV19 to TRBJ1-6, with 8 bases aligning to TRBD1. Germline V gives CDR1 LNHDA, CDR2 SQIVND (reference sequence). This CDR3 comprises 14 residues. The ends lost 9 bases at V and 7 bases at J; junction bases unmatched: 8. The CDR3 DNA sequence: TGTGCCAGCTCTGACAGGGGACGCAATTCACCCCTCCACTTT. This sequence encodes CASSDRGRNSPLHF.

The gene calls are TRBV5-6 and TRBJ1-3, with 9 bases fitting TRBD1. Germline CDR1 is SGHDT and CDR2 is YYEEEE. V dropped 4 bases and J dropped 5; count of bases not matched to a gene: 7. The CDR3 contains 15 residues. DNA of the CDR3: TGTGCCAGCAGCATGGACAGGGGAGCGCGAAACACCATATATTTT. Translation gives CASSMDRGARNTIYF.

The chain employs TRBV10-3 and TRBJ2-1; 13 nucleotides agree with TRBD2. V was clipped by 3 bases and J by 7 bases; unmatched bases: 6. This CDR3 contains 16 residues. Germline V gene lookup returns CDR1 ENHRY and CDR2 SYGVKD. This CDR3 is CAISDPTSGRSNEQFF. The CDR3 nucleotides read TGTGCCATCAGTGACCCGACTAGCGGGAGGAGTAATGAGCAGTTCTTC.

The CDR3 sequence: CASSYPSGVNTGELFF. The CDR3 DNA reads as TGTGCCAGCAGTTACCCAAGCGGAGTGAACACCGGGGAGCTGTTTTTT. The chain is built from TRBV6-5 and TRBJ2-2, with D tentatively TRBD2 (5 bases). In germline, CDR1 is MNHEY, CDR2 SVGAGI. V lost 2 bases to trimming and J lost 1 base, with 11 bases between them. The CDR3 has 16 amino acids.

The chain carries TRBV11-3 and TRBJ2-3; the match to TRBD2 covers 7 bases. V gave up 0 bases and J gave up 6 bases; unmatched junction bases: 12. CDR1 is SGHNT and CDR2 is YENEEA in the germline V gene. The CDR3 runs to 17 residues. The CDR3 region has the DNA TGTGCCAGCAGCTTAGATTCTCGGACTAGTACCGGGGATACGCAGTATTTT. Protein: CASSLDSRTSTGDTQYF.

This clone was detected a few times. The CDR3 protein is CASSPQAETYEQYF. The CDR3 DNA is TGTGCCAGCTCACCACAGGCGGAGACCTACGAGCAGTACTTC. The V gene is TRBV18, the J gene TRBJ2-7; D uncertain. Germline V gives CDR1 KGHSH, CDR2 LQKENI. The CDR3 runs to 14 residues. V lost 1 base and J 2 bases, leaving 9 bases between the germline ends.

Comment on this clone: Its ends do not fully match the called genes, so a read error is possible. This sequence joins TRBV3-1 (or the pseudogene TRBV3-2) and TRBJ2-3, with TRBD2 matching 8 bases. Germline V gene sequence: CDR1 LGHDT, CDR2 YNNKEL (reference sequence). This CDR3 region has 13 residues. CDR3 in DNA: TGTGCCAGCAGCCAAGCTAGCGGGCCCCGTGTAGATTTT. Translated, it gives CASSQASGPRVDF.

A single count supports this clone. This chain links TRBV25-1 with TRBJ1-4; D ambiguous. Germline lookup yields CDR1 MGHDK and CDR2 SYGVNS. V lost 3 bases to trimming and J lost 0 bases, with 8 bases between them. The CDR3 sequence is 15 residues long. The CDR3 loop reads CASSERRATNEKLFF. The CDR3, as DNA: TGTGCCAGCAGTGAGAGGCGGGCAACTAATGAAAAACTGTTTTTT.